These 10 T cell receptor beta chains were sequenced from one sample in a study of blood T cell repertoires in COVID-19. The repertoire was sequenced with immunoSEQ multiplex PCR; TCRdb's copy has only in-frame clones and lacks some. The repertoire holds about 90,000 clones, with more than 65% as singletons. Sequencing was performed on peripheral blood. These receptors all come from a man aged 55 to 70 with acute or convalescent COVID-19.

V usage is TRBV9 and J usage is TRBJ2-2; no firm D call. The V gene lost 2 bases and the J gene lost 6 bases, with 11 bases spanning the gap. This CDR3 region has 14 residues. Germline values: CDR1 SGDLS, CDR2 YYNGEE. In DNA form, the CDR3 reads TGTGCCAGCAGCGTCGACACCTATCCCGGGGAGCTGTTTTTT. It is translated as CASSVDTYPGELFF.

The V gene is TRBV30, the J gene TRBJ1-2; D is undetermined. Germline V gene lookup returns CDR1 GTSNPN and CDR2 SVGIG (reference sequence). Trimming took off 4 bases at V and 2 bases at J, with 11 bases between the two ends. The CDR3 has 13 residues. CDR3 protein: CAWTPILNYGYTF. The DNA of the CDR3 is TGTGCCTGGACCCCGATCCTAAACTATGGCTACACCTTC.

The chain couples TRBV11-1 to TRBJ2-7; TRBD1 aligns across 11 bases. Trimming took 5 bases from V and 2 from J; bases not matched to a gene: 2. The CDR3 runs to 14 residues. Germline V gene data show CDR1 as SGHAT and CDR2 as FQDESV (reference sequence). CDR3 residues: CASSPGQGAYEQYF. Here the CDR3 DNA reads TGTGCCAGCAGCCCGGGACAGGGGGCCTACGAGCAGTACTTC.

The V call is TRBV6-2 or TRBV6-3, the J call TRBJ1-2; maybe TRBD1 (5 bases). The CDR3 covers 14 residues. The V end lost 5 bases, the J end lost 7 bases, and 17 bases lay between the germline ends. Germline CDR1 and CDR2: MNHEY and SVGEGT. In nucleotides, the CDR3 is TGTGCCAGCAGTCCGCTGCGCAGGGTGCGTGGCTACACCTTC. Protein sequence: CASSPLRRVRGYTF.

This clone was counted between two and nine times. The chain joins TRBV25-1 to TRBJ1-3; D possibly corresponds to TRBD1 (5 bases). CDR3 length equals 15 residues. V lost 3 bases to trimming and J lost 2 bases, with 11 bases between them. CDR1 is MGHDK, CDR2 SYGVNS, per germline. Written as DNA, the CDR3 is TGTGCCAGCAGTGAGGGGGGAACTGCTGGAAACACCATATATTTT. Its translation: CASSEGGTAGNTIYF.

CDR3 region: CASTVTGSELETQYF. The CDR3 DNA sequence: TGTGCCAGCACTGTGACAGGGAGCGAGTTAGAGACCCAGTACTTC. The rearrangement joins TRBV6-5 to TRBJ2-5; 7 positions agree with TRBD1. The J segment lost 4 bases and the V segment lost 7 bases, leaving 12 bases of the junction unmatched. Germline V CDR1 and CDR2: MNHEY, SVGAGI. This CDR3 has 15 amino acids.

This chain links TRBV21-1 with TRBJ2-1; the tabulated D call, TRBD1, remains unverified against the DNA. TRBV21-1 is described as a pseudogene. This CDR3 spans 16 amino acids. The CDR3 DNA reads as TGTGCCAGCAGCAAAGCCGAGGGGGCGTTGAGCAATGAGCAGTTCTTC. Translation: CASSKAEGALSNEQFF.

CDR3 sequence: CASSPQTGDTEAFF. The CDR3, as DNA: TGTGCCAGCAGCCCACAGACAGGGGACACTGAAGCTTTCTTT. The chain joins TRBV7-2 to TRBJ1-1, with TRBD1 matching 8 bases. Germline trimming cut 5 bases from V and 3 bases from J; bases unmatched to any gene: 5. This CDR3 contains 14 residues. Looked up from germline, CDR1 is SGHTA and CDR2 is FQGNSA. Drawing the rest from reference TRBV7-2 and TRBJ1-1, the complete variable domain is GAGVSQSPSNKVTEKGKDVELRCDPISGHTALYWYRQSLGQGLEFLIYFQGNSAPDKSGLPSDRFSAERTGGSVSTLTIQRTQQEDSAVYLCASSPQTGDTEAFFGQGTRLTVV.

The chain carries TRBV14 and TRBJ1-2, with a possible D match to TRBD1 (6 bases). The CDR3 extends over 16 amino acids. V gave up 0 bases and J gave up 4 bases, with 15 bases separating them. Germline values: CDR1 SGHDN, CDR2 FVKESK. This chain's CDR3 is CASSQEGAGTLYGYTF. The CDR3 coding sequence is TGTGCCAGCAGCCAAGAGGGGGCAGGAACCCTCTATGGCTACACCTTC.

The rearrangement links TRBV24-1 to TRBJ2-5; TRBD2 is a possible D gene (5 bases). The CDR3 totals 12 residues. Trimming took off 8 bases at V and 0 bases at J, with 6 bases between the two ends. Per germline, CDR1 KGHDR and CDR2 SFDVKD. The CDR3 sequence: CATMDYQETQYF. The CDR3 DNA follows: TGTGCCACCATGGACTACCAAGAGACCCAGTACTTC.